The 4 T cell receptor beta chains given below trace back to one sample, sequenced in a study of early T cells in non-severe SARS-CoV-2 infection. TCRdb used MiXCR to reprocess the 5' RACE reads, holding one entry per CDR3 protein. The sample includes some 49,000 distinct CDR3 sequences, 8.2% of them seen just once. Sequencing was performed on whole blood. The source is an adult who was a healthcare worker with PCR-confirmed SARS-CoV-2 infection or an uninfected control (not recorded which).

This clonotype was counted ten times or more. The chain couples TRBV20-1 to TRBJ2-3, with D unresolved. Trimming shortened V by 5 bases and J by 3 bases, and 6 bases separated the two germline ends. This CDR3 region has 11 residues. The germline CDR1 and CDR2 sequences are DFQATT and SNEGSKA (reference sequence). CDR3 in amino acids: CSAGVTDTQYF. The CDR3 nucleotides are TGCAGTGCTGGAGTAACAGATACGCAGTATTTT.

The chain carries TRBV29-1 and TRBJ2-1, with TRBD2 matching over 13 bases. Losses at the gene ends were 3 bases for V and 0 bases for J; bases not matched to a gene: 14. The V gene's germline CDR1 is SQVTM and CDR2 ANQGSEA. The CDR3 runs to 20 residues. The CDR3 reads CSVDPPTGTSGVSSYNEQFF. In DNA form, the CDR3 reads TGCAGCGTTGACCCTCCCACTGGGACTAGCGGGGTGAGCTCCTACAATGAGCAGTTCTTC.

This clonotype was seen many times. The chain couples TRBV20-1 to TRBJ2-7; 7 bases fit TRBD1. Unmatched junction bases numbered 8, after V lost 0 bases and J lost 3 bases. Germline V lookup: CDR1 DFQATT, CDR2 SNEGSKA (reference sequence). The CDR3 totals 15 residues. The CDR3 region has the DNA TGCAGTGCTAGAGATCTGGGACAGTTGAACTACGAGCAGTACTTC. It translates to CSARDLGQLNYEQYF.

This clonotype showed up many times. CDR3 residues: CSVGTDEQYF. The CDR3 DNA reads TGCAGCGTAGGGACGGACGAGCAGTACTTC. The chain employs TRBV29-1 and TRBJ2-7, with D perhaps assigned TRBD1 or TRBD2 (5 bases each). Trimming took off 6 bases at V and 5 bases at J, with 8 bases between the two ends. Germline assignment: CDR1 SQVTM and CDR2 ANQGSEA. This CDR3 is 10 amino acids long.